These 5 T cell receptor beta chains came from one sample sequenced in a study of control samples from healthy donors and cancer patients. Sequencing was performed with immunoSEQ multiplex PCR; in TCRdb, only in-frame clones are kept and a portion is missing. The table records 120,000 to 150,000 clones, 80% to 95% of them present only once. Sequenced input: blood. These receptors originate from a man in his thirties or forties in good health.

CDR3: CASSYWGGDQPQHF. In DNA form, the CDR3 reads TGTGCCAGCAGTTATTGGGGGGGCGATCAGCCCCAGCATTTT. The V call is TRBV6-2 or TRBV6-3, the J call TRBJ1-5; a weak D match, TRBD1 (6 bases). The CDR3 has 14 residues. The germline V and J ends were trimmed by 3 bases and 5 bases, with 11 bases remaining between them. The germline V gene encodes CDR1 MNHEY and CDR2 SVGEGT.

In DNA form, the CDR3 reads TGTGCCAGCAGAGAACTAGCGGGAGGGACCTACGAGCAGTACTTC. This translates into CASRELAGGTYEQYF. This chain connects TRBV2 to TRBJ2-7, with TRBD2 matching 13 bases. With 6 bases clipped from V and 2 bases from J, the junction kept 4 bases outside the gene matches. CDR3 length: 15 residues. CDR1 and CDR2 from the germline V gene are SNHLY and FYNNEI.

V gene TRBV4-1 combines with J gene TRBJ2-7, with 9 positions matching TRBD1. The V gene's germline CDR1 is MGHRA and CDR2 YSYEKL. J was trimmed by 3 bases and V by 1 base; bases with no gene match: 7. The CDR3 is made up of 16 amino acids. DNA for the CDR3: TGCGCCAGCAGCCAAGGATCGTTGGGACAGGGCTACGAGCAGTACTTC. Its translation is CASSQGSLGQGYEQYF.

The rearrangement links TRBV7-3 to TRBJ1-2, with 7 positions matching TRBD1. Germline-derived CDR1 and CDR2 are SGHTA and FQGTGA. J was trimmed by 5 bases and V by 2 bases; bases with no gene match: 8. This CDR3 is built from 15 residues. The CDR3 spells CASSLDIQGTYGYTF. Written as DNA, the CDR3 is TGTGCCAGCAGCTTAGACATACAGGGGACGTATGGCTACACCTTC.

The chain recombines TRBV29-1 with TRBJ2-1; TRBD2 is a possible D gene (5 bases). The CDR3 is 13 residues long. V was cut by 6 bases and J by 0 bases, with 9 bases left in between. Germline V gene sequence: CDR1 SQVTM, CDR2 ANQGSEA. CDR3 nucleotide sequence: TGCAGCGTGAGGGTTCCCTCCTACAATGAGCAGTTCTTC. This encodes CSVRVPSYNEQFF.